The present T cell receptor beta chain was sequenced within a study of Ad26.COV2.S vaccination and SARS-CoV-2 variants. Profiling relied on immunoSEQ multiplex PCR, and the TCRdb table lists in-frame clones only, not all of them. This table has around 450,000 clones, 89% appearing once. V lost 2 bases and J 2 bases, leaving 3 bases between the germline ends. Per the germline V gene, CDR1 is SNHLY and CDR2 is FYNNEI. The CDR3 consists of 12 residues. Stated treatment: roughly 20 received Ad26.COV2.S at low or high dose, single or two shots; about 5 received placebo; per-sample allocation not given. The study sampled participants on day 63 after the first vaccine or placebo injection.

This TCR derives from a person aged 18-60 years who received the Ad26.COV2.S COVID-19 vaccine or a placebo. The chain links TRBV2 to TRBJ2-5; D call uncertain. Sample: peripheral blood, taken in a trial of Ad26.COV2.S vaccine versus placebo. CDR3 loop: CASSEQQETQYF. Here the CDR3 DNA reads TGTGCCAGCAGTGAACAGCAAGAGACCCAGTACTTC.